Each of the 17 T cell receptor delta chains below was sequenced from the same sample in a study of Vδ1+ human thymocytes. Points from the study as a whole: In the thymus, TRG and TRD repertoires looked highly polyclonal with Gaussian CDR3 lengths.

Sequences come from RNA converted to cDNA by reverse transcription. Multiplex PCR used pooled V-gene forward primers and a constant-region reverse primer to amplify CDR3s. TCRdb re-called the multiplex PCR reads through CATT. The sample has under 85,000 delta-chain clones, more than 30% seen once. The antigens of these receptors remain unknown. Sequences were obtained from Vdelta1+ gamma-delta thymocytes from the thymus. Subset reported: FACS-sorted CD3+ TCRalphabeta- TCRVdelta1+ TCRVdelta2- thymocytes. The origin of the receptors is a boy under two years old who had congenital heart surgery.

This chain links TRDV1 with TRDJ1; the match to TRDD2 covers 9 bases. V shed 1 base, J shed 0 bases, and the junction held 24 bases outside the gene matches. Germline V gene lookup returns CDR1 TSWWSYY and CDR2 QGS. The CDR3 has 23 residues. DNA for the CDR3: TGTGCTCTTGGGGAACCCCACCCTTCCTACGACCCTGAATCGGGGATATACACCGATAAACTCATCTTT. It is translated as CALGEPHPSYDPESGIYTDKLIF.

V and J are TRDV1 and TRDJ1, with 13 bases lining up with TRDD3. Germline V gene data show CDR1 as TSWWSYY and CDR2 as QGS. The junction had 12 bases not matched to a gene; V was cut back by 1 base and J by 1 base. The CDR3 runs 20 residues. The DNA of the CDR3 is TGTGCTCTTGGGGAACCCATGTACTGGGGGATACGGGAATTCACCGATAAACTCATCTTT. It is translated as CALGEPMYWGIREFTDKLIF.

V is TRDV1 and J is TRDJ1; D gene unclear. This CDR3 has 14 residues. In germline, CDR1 is TSWWSYY, CDR2 QGS. Trimming removed 5 bases at V and 2 bases at J, with 12 bases between. CDR3 in DNA: TGTGCTCTTGGGCCCCACGAACGTACCGATAAACTCATCTTT. This sequence encodes CALGPHERTDKLIF.

The J gene is TRDJ1, the V gene TRDV1; 7 bases align to TRDD3. This CDR3 region has 19 residues. CDR1 and CDR2 (germline): TSWWSYY, QGS. With 2 bases clipped from V and 0 bases from J, the junction kept 15 bases outside the gene matches. The CDR3 coding sequence is TGTGCTCTTGGGGAATTGAGGTACTGGGGTCCCCCGTACACCGATAAACTCATCTTT. It specifies CALGELRYWGPPYTDKLIF.

Only a few counts were recorded for this clone. V gene TRDV1 combines with J gene TRDJ1; TRDD3 matches 8 bases. The V segment lost 2 bases and the J segment 0 bases; nucleotides outside the gene matches: 20. In germline, CDR1 is TSWWSYY, CDR2 QGS. This CDR3 has 21 amino acids. The CDR3 loop reads CALGEWPLKKLGAFYTDKLIF. The CDR3, as DNA: TGTGCTCTTGGGGAATGGCCCCTCAAAAAACTGGGGGCCTTCTACACCGATAAACTCATCTTT.

Remarks on this clone: This may be a read error, as it is one base from a much larger clone. The chain recombines TRDV2 with TRDJ1; TRDD3 is a possible D gene (6 bases). The CDR3 loop spans 16 amino acids. Per the germline V gene, CDR1 is GEAIGNYY and CDR2 is EKD. The CDR3 DNA is TGTGCCTGTGACACCGGGGGACTCTTCCACACCGATAAACTCACCTTT. It translates to CACDTGGLFHTDKLTF.

The rearrangement joins TRDV1 to TRDJ1, with a tentative D call TRDD3 (6 bases). Germline CDR1 and CDR2: TSWWSYY and QGS. The CDR3 consists of 24 residues. V shed 3 bases and J shed 5 bases, with 43 bases lying between them. The CDR3 spells CALGELKLRTGRPWVLTLADKLIF. The CDR3 DNA reads as TGTGCTCTTGGGGAGCTCAAACTACGGACTGGGAGGCCTTGGGTCCTTACTCTAGCAGATAAACTCATCTTT.

This clone has a handful of counts. V and J are TRDV1 and TRDJ1; the match to TRDD3 covers 9 bases. CDR1 and CDR2 from the germline V gene are TSWWSYY and QGS. The CDR3 is made up of 19 amino acids. J lost 1 base, V lost 7 bases, and 19 bases had no gene match. The CDR3 coding sequence is TGTGCTCTTGTCTTTTCCTCAAGCTGGGGGATGGGAGGCACCGATAAACTCATCTTT. It specifies CALVFSSSWGMGGTDKLIF.

This chain connects TRDV1 to TRDJ1, with D possibly TRDD3 on 5 matching bases. This CDR3 has 17 amino acids. With 2 bases removed from V and 1 base from J, the gap between germline ends came to 17 bases. Germline V lookup: CDR1 TSWWSYY, CDR2 QGS. The CDR3 nucleotides read TGTGCTCTTGGGGAAAGAAGCTTTTCCCTGGGCACCGATAAACTCATCTTT. Translation: CALGERSFSLGTDKLIF.

This clone was picked up one time. The V call is TRDV1, the J call TRDJ1, with D perhaps being TRDD2 or TRDD3 (6 bases each). V lost 2 bases, J lost 0 bases, and 19 bases lay in between. Germline CDR1 TSWWSYY, CDR2 QGS. CDR3 length: 18 residues. The CDR3 loop reads CALGEKSYGWGHTDKLIF. The CDR3 nucleotides are TGTGCTCTTGGGGAAAAATCCTACGGGTGGGGGCACACCGATAAACTCATCTTT.

This clone was found a few times. V and J are TRDV1 and TRDJ1; D not resolved. This CDR3 has 15 residues. Germline CDR1 TSWWSYY, CDR2 QGS. Trimming stripped 2 bases from V and 0 bases from J, with 10 bases between. This CDR3 reads CALGELRIYTDKLIF. The CDR3 DNA reads TGTGCTCTTGGGGAATTGAGGATCTACACCGATAAACTCATCTTT.

There are a few counts of this clone. The chain is built from TRDV1 and TRDJ1; 8 bases agree with TRDD2. The CDR3 is 21 residues long. Trimming at V came to 0 bases and at J to 0 bases, leaving 18 bases not matched to a gene. CDR1 and CDR2 (germline): TSWWSYY, QGS. DNA of the CDR3: TGTGCTCTTGGGGAACTAGAAAACTTCCTACGGGCCCATCGGTACACCGATAAACTCATCTTT. It yields the protein CALGELENFLRAHRYTDKLIF.

This clone was seen a few times. This chain connects TRDV2 to TRDJ1; TRDD3 aligns across 12 bases. This CDR3 contains 22 residues. Germline CDR1 reads GEAIGNYY; CDR2 reads EKD. The trim removed 3 bases at V and 0 bases at J, leaving 22 bases unmatched. This CDR3 is CACDATPRELGWGIRDTDKLIF. The CDR3 DNA reads as TGTGCCTGTGACGCCACACCCCGGGAACTAGGCTGGGGGATACGGGACACCGATAAACTCATCTTT.

This clone has a handful of counts. The chain recombines TRDV1 with TRDJ1, with D perhaps TRDD3 (6 bases). Trimming took 0 bases from V and 0 from J, leaving 17 bases between them. This CDR3 region has 18 residues. The germline V gene encodes CDR1 TSWWSYY and CDR2 QGS. The CDR3 coding sequence is TGTGCTCTTGGGGAACTTCGCCGGGGATGGCCCTACACCGATAAACTCATCTTT. It specifies CALGELRRGWPYTDKLIF.

To note about this clone: At one end the junction does not follow the germline gene, possibly because of a read error. This chain joins TRDV1 and TRDJ1; 8 bases map to TRDD3. The length of the CDR3 is 16 residues. The germline gives CDR1 TSWWSYY, CDR2 QGS. CDR3 bases: TGTGCTGTTGGCCGACGGGTACTTGGGGATACTACAAAACTCATCTTT. It specifies CAVGRRVLGDTTKLIF.

To note about this clone: A read error may account for a junction end that differs from germline. At the DNA level, this CDR3 is encoded by other sequences in the same sample as well. V is TRDV1 and J is TRDJ1; 10 nucleotides match TRDD3. The CDR3 is made up of 23 amino acids. Germline V CDR1 and CDR2: TSWWSYY, QGS. The chain's CDR3 is CALGELSLGSGGYKGRRADKLIF. The CDR3 DNA follows: TGTGCCCTTGGGGAACTATCGCTCGGGAGTGGGGGATACAAGGGCCGTAGGGCCGATAAACTCATCTTT.

The V and J genes are TRDV1 and TRDJ1, with 8 bases fitting TRDD3. The V gene end was trimmed by 0 bases and the J gene end by 0 bases; junction bases not matched to a gene: 12. Germline CDR1 and CDR2: TSWWSYY and QGS. The CDR3 consists of 19 residues. The CDR3 coding sequence is TGTGCTCTTGGGGAACTAGGTGTCCTGGGGGAGGGATACACCGATAAACTCATCTTT. This sequence encodes CALGELGVLGEGYTDKLIF.